This entry lists 31 T cell receptor beta chains sequenced from one sample in a study of T cells after yellow fever vaccination. One entry per CDR3 protein, called by TCRdb with MiXCR from the 5' RACE reads. The sample contains roughly 250,000 distinct CDR3 sequences, roughly 13% of which appear only once. The sample in question was CD4+ T cells sorted from PBMCs, obtained 45 days after the yellow fever booster vaccination. Receptor source: a man younger than 45 who received the YFV17D yellow fever vaccine.

There are a few counts of this clonotype. The chain recombines TRBV20-1 with TRBJ2-5, with 9 bases lining up with TRBD2. The J segment lost 2 bases and the V segment lost 3 bases, leaving 4 bases of the junction unmatched. Germline V gives CDR1 DFQATT, CDR2 SNEGSKA (reference sequence). The CDR3 runs to 14 residues. The CDR3: CSARTSGLQETQYF. The DNA for the CDR3 is TGCAGTGCTAGGACTAGCGGATTACAAGAGACCCAGTACTTC.

The rearrangement links TRBV6-1 to TRBJ2-3; 10 bases are shared with TRBD2. After removal of 5 bases from V and 1 base from J, the junction contained 9 bases not matched to a gene. This CDR3 is built from 17 residues. Germline CDR1 and CDR2: MNHNS and SASEGT. The DNA for the CDR3 is TGTGCCAGCAGTCTAGTTCGGACTAGCGGACGCACAGATACGCAGTATTTT. Amino acids: CASSLVRTSGRTDTQYF.

This clonotype appeared a few times. The J gene is TRBJ2-1, the V gene TRBV4-3; no definite D call. Trimming left V 4 bases short and J 0 bases short, with 13 bases between. This CDR3 is 16 amino acids long. The germline V gene has CDR1 LGHNA and CDR2 YSLEER. The CDR3: CASSPGRPSSYNEQFF. The CDR3 bases are TGCGCCAGCAGCCCCGGACGCCCGAGCTCCTACAATGAGCAGTTCTTC.

This clonotype was observed a few times. The genes are TRBV29-1 and TRBJ2-1; TRBD1 is a possible D gene (6 bases). Trimming pared 4 bases from V and 4 bases from J, leaving 11 bases between. The germline gives CDR1 SQVTM, CDR2 ANQGSEA. The CDR3 length is 13 residues. CDR3 sequence (DNA): TGCAGCGTTGGACAGGAGTTATACAATGAGCAGTTCTTC. Translation: CSVGQELYNEQFF.

This clonotype showed up just a few times. The chain has TRBV11-2 and TRBJ1-6; D gene ambiguous. The CDR3 is made up of 14 amino acids. The germline V and J ends were trimmed by 3 bases and 11 bases, with 14 bases remaining between them. Germline lookup yields CDR1 SGHAT and CDR2 FQNNGV. The CDR3, as DNA: TGTGCCAGCAGCTTTCCGAGCGACGGTCCACCCCTCCACTTT. Translating it yields CASSFPSDGPPLHF.

The chain recombines TRBV10-3 with TRBJ2-2; 7 bases are shared with TRBD1. J gave up 1 base and V 0 bases, and 2 bases lay outside the gene matches. This CDR3 region has 16 residues. Germline V gene data show CDR1 as ENHRY and CDR2 as SYGVKD. The CDR3 DNA reads as TGTGCCATCAGTGAGTCGGGGACAGAGAACACCGGGGAGCTGTTTTTT. This translates into CAISESGTENTGELFF.

This clonotype has more than one count but fewer than ten. The V and J genes are TRBV6-2 or TRBV6-3 and TRBJ2-3; D gene unclear. The CDR3 spans 13 residues. V was clipped by 7 bases and J by 0 bases, with 8 bases between them. Germline CDR1 and CDR2: MNHEY and SVGEGT. The CDR3 DNA reads as TGTGCCAGCATCAAGGACAGCACAGATACGCAGTATTTT. Translation gives CASIKDSTDTQYF.

There are a few counts of this clonotype. The chain recombines TRBV20-1 with TRBJ2-5; TRBD1 might be the D (5 bases). V lost 3 bases, J lost 5 bases, and 13 bases lay in between. The CDR3 is 13 residues long. Germline V gene data show CDR1 as DFQATT and CDR2 as SNEGSKA (reference sequence). The DNA of the CDR3 is TGCAGTGCTAGCCCAGGGTTGATGGAGACCCAGTACTTC. As protein: CSASPGLMETQYF.

The CDR3 protein is CASSSIGQTTDTQYF. The CDR3 DNA reads as TGTGCCAGCAGTTCTATCGGACAGACCACAGATACGCAGTATTTT. The chain uses TRBV28 and TRBJ2-3, with D possibly TRBD1 on 6 matching bases. The CDR3 totals 15 residues. Germline V gene data show CDR1 as MDHEN and CDR2 as SYDVKM. Trimming removed 4 bases at V and 2 bases at J, with 13 bases between. The full variable domain, its missing parts supplied by reference TRBV28 and TRBJ2-3, is DVKVTQSSRYLVKRTGEKVFLECVQDMDHENMFWYRQDPGLGLRLIYFSYDVKMKEKGDIPEGYSVSREKKERFSLILESASTNQTSMYLCASSSIGQTTDTQYFGPGTRLTVL.

Ten or more counts support this clonotype. This chain joins TRBV18 and TRBJ2-7, with D hard to call. The germline V gene encodes CDR1 KGHSH and CDR2 LQKENI. Between the trimmed V and J ends, which lost 3 bases and 6 bases, there was a span of 12 bases. CDR3 size: 13 residues. The DNA of the CDR3 is TGTGCCAGCTCACCCACGGACGGCGCCGAGCAGTACTTC. Residues: CASSPTDGAEQYF.

The table lists this clonotype with a few counts. The chain uses TRBV6-6 and TRBJ1-2; a possible D gene is TRBD1 (5 bases). CDR3 size: 12 residues. From germline, CDR1 is MNHNY and CDR2 SVGAGI (reference sequence). V was pared by 7 bases and J by 8 bases, with 14 bases between. The CDR3 here is CASKTVIGGYTF. In DNA form, the CDR3 reads TGTGCCAGCAAGACAGTTATCGGGGGCTACACCTTC.

V gene TRBV6-2 or TRBV6-3 combines with J gene TRBJ2-3, with D unresolved. This CDR3 has 15 amino acids. CDR1 is MNHEY, CDR2 SVGEGT, per germline. V was clipped by 7 bases and J by 1 base, with 15 bases between them. In nucleotides, the CDR3 is TGTGCCAGCAAGTTACGGCAGATCCGCACAGATACGCAGTATTTT. Translation: CASKLRQIRTDTQYF.

This clonotype showed up just a few times. The CDR3 region has the DNA TGTGCCAGCAGCGTAGACGGGATAAGATACGAGCAGTACTTC. It codes for CASSVDGIRYEQYF. This rearrangement joins TRBV9 to TRBJ2-7, with D perhaps matching TRBD2 (5 bases). This CDR3 is 14 amino acids long. Trimming took 0 bases from V and 4 from J, leaving 11 bases between them. Germline CDR1 reads SGDLS; CDR2 reads YYNGEE.

This clonotype turned up a few times. The gene calls are TRBV25-1 and TRBJ2-2; D tentatively reads TRBD1 or TRBD2 (5 bases each). The CDR3 sequence is 15 residues long. Germline assignment: CDR1 MGHDK and CDR2 SYGVNS. V lost 2 bases and J lost 5, with 12 bases in between. CDR3 sequence reads: CASSEAPGPTGELFF. CDR3 DNA: TGTGCCAGCAGTGAAGCCCCGGGACCGACCGGGGAGCTGTTTTTT.

This clonotype was detected only a few times. The chain links TRBV18 to TRBJ2-7; unclear D gene. Trimming pared 0 bases from V and 3 bases from J, leaving 9 bases between. The CDR3 has 14 residues. The germline V gene encodes CDR1 KGHSH and CDR2 LQKENI. CDR3 sequence (DNA): TGTGCCAGCTCACCACCGAACAGCCGCTACGAGCAGTACTTC. It translates to CASSPPNSRYEQYF.

This clonotype has more than one count but fewer than ten. CDR3 in amino acids: CASSPDRVSGNTIYF. The CDR3 DNA follows: TGTGCCAGCAGCCCCGACAGGGTCTCTGGAAACACCATATATTTT. The rearrangement links TRBV6-1 to TRBJ1-3; TRBD1 matches 7 bases. CDR1 and CDR2 from the germline V gene are MNHNS and SASEGT. The CDR3 length is 15 residues. V gave up 6 bases and J gave up 0 bases; unmatched junction bases: 5.

Many counts were recorded for this clonotype. V and J are TRBV10-2 and TRBJ2-5; TRBD2 matches 13 bases. This CDR3 contains 15 residues. V shed 8 bases, J shed 5 bases, and the junction held 8 bases outside the gene matches. The V gene's germline CDR1 is WSHSY and CDR2 SAAADI. The CDR3 DNA follows: TGCGCCAGCTCCTCGGGACTAGCGGGACAGGAGACCCAGTACTTC. Its protein product is CASSSGLAGQETQYF.

This sequence joins TRBV20-1 and TRBJ1-6, with no clear D. Germline V gene data show CDR1 as DFQATT and CDR2 as SNEGSKA (reference sequence). The V end lost 0 bases, the J end lost 6 bases, and 12 bases lay between the germline ends. This CDR3 contains 15 residues. This CDR3 reads CSARDGSTTNSPLHF. CDR3 DNA sequence: TGCAGTGCTAGAGATGGCTCGACAACTAATTCACCCCTCCACTTT.

This clonotype was detected many times. J is TRBJ2-1 and V is TRBV7-2; D is perhaps TRBD2 (6 bases). Germline V CDR1 and CDR2: SGHTA, FQGNSA. V gave up 1 base and J gave up 9 bases, with 16 bases separating them. The CDR3 runs 15 residues. In DNA form, the CDR3 reads TGTGCCAGCAGCTTAGGAATGACGCGGCGGGGTGAGCAGTTCTTC. Protein product: CASSLGMTRRGEQFF.

The chain links TRBV7-2 to TRBJ1-2; tentative D call: TRBD1 (5 bases). The germline gives CDR1 SGHTA, CDR2 FQGNSA. CDR3 length: 13 residues. The V and J ends lost 5 bases and 8 bases respectively, with 15 bases between them. CDR3 residues: CASSPGAAQGYTF. CDR3 coding DNA: TGTGCCAGCAGCCCCGGGGCCGCGCAGGGCTACACCTTC.

The chain uses TRBV4-3 and TRBJ2-2; D is uncertain. The CDR3 is made up of 15 amino acids. The ends were cut back, 0 bases at V and 4 bases at J, with 9 bases in the middle. Germline values: CDR1 LGHNA, CDR2 YSLEER. This chain's CDR3 is CASSQDWATTGELFF. The CDR3 DNA sequence: TGCGCCAGCAGCCAAGATTGGGCGACCACCGGGGAGCTGTTTTTT.

The rearrangement joins TRBV5-1 to TRBJ2-5; possibly TRBD2 for D (6 bases). The CDR3 is made up of 13 amino acids. Germline CDR1 SGHRS, CDR2 YFSETQ. The V and J ends lost 9 bases and 9 bases respectively, with 21 bases between them. The chain's CDR3 is CANPGGTTNSQYF. The CDR3 DNA reads TGCGCCAACCCAGGAGGGACGACCAACTCCCAGTACTTC. The complete variable domain, with remaining parts taken from reference TRBV5-1 and TRBJ2-5, reads KAGVTQTPRYLIKTRGQQVTLSCSPISGHRSVSWYQQTPGQGLQFLFEYFSETQRNKGNFPGRFSGRQFSNSRSEMNVSTLELGDSALYLCANPGGTTNSQYFGPGTRLLVL.

This clonotype was detected a few times. This chain links TRBV4-2 with TRBJ2-1; D is perhaps TRBD1 (6 bases). With 0 bases removed from V and 9 bases from J, the gap between germline ends came to 9 bases. CDR1 is LGHNA and CDR2 is YNFKEQ in the germline V gene. The CDR3 is made up of 13 amino acids. The CDR3 DNA sequence: TGTGCCAGCAGCCAAGATCGAGGGGGTGAGCAGTTCTTC. Translating it yields CASSQDRGGEQFF.

This clonotype was seen only a few times. The rearrangement links TRBV7-9 to TRBJ1-1, with D possibly being TRBD1 (5 bases). CDR3 length: 14 residues. Germline CDR1 SEHNR, CDR2 FQNEAQ (reference sequence). Trimming removed 4 bases from V and 8 bases from J, with 17 bases in between. The CDR3 DNA reads TGTGCCAGCAGCTCGCTCGAGGGAGGGGCAGAAGCTTTCTTT. Its translation: CASSSLEGGAEAFF.

The V and J genes are TRBV5-5 and TRBJ2-5; weak D call: TRBD2 (6 bases). CDR3 length equals 14 residues. Trimming cost V 4 bases and J 2 bases, with 12 bases left between them. Germline V CDR1 and CDR2: SGHKS, YYEKEE (reference sequence). The CDR3: CASSRAGPQETQYF. CDR3 coding DNA: TGTGCCAGCAGCCGGGCGGGACCACAAGAGACCCAGTACTTC.

This clonotype has more than one count but fewer than ten. The gene calls are TRBV9 and TRBJ2-7; D is undetermined. The germline gives CDR1 SGDLS, CDR2 YYNGEE. This CDR3 region has 15 residues. V was pared by 4 bases and J by 0 bases, with 14 bases between. In nucleotides, the CDR3 is TGTGCCAGCAGCCCAGGTGGACGATTCTCCTACGAGCAGTACTTC. Encoded protein: CASSPGGRFSYEQYF.

This clonotype was recorded at least ten times. The chain recombines TRBV5-1 with TRBJ2-5; the D is unclear. Trimming left V 0 bases short and J 1 base short, with 7 bases between. The CDR3 totals 14 residues. Germline CDR1 is SGHRS and CDR2 is YFSETQ. CDR3 region: CASSLGSTQETQYF. Written as DNA, the CDR3 is TGCGCCAGCAGCTTGGGTTCGACCCAAGAGACCCAGTACTTC. Variable domain in full (rest from reference TRBV5-1 and TRBJ2-5): KAGVTQTPRYLIKTRGQQVTLSCSPISGHRSVSWYQQTPGQGLQFLFEYFSETQRNKGNFPGRFSGRQFSNSRSEMNVSTLELGDSALYLCASSLGSTQETQYFGPGTRLLVL.

This rearrangement joins TRBV24-1 to TRBJ1-5, with D possibly being TRBD1 (6 bases). V gave up 8 bases and J gave up 5 bases, with 12 bases separating them. Germline V gene data show CDR1 as KGHDR and CDR2 as SFDVKD. CDR3 length: 13 residues. CDR3 DNA sequence: TGTGCCACCAACACAGGGCCTGATCAGCCCCAGCATTTT. Amino acids: CATNTGPDQPQHF.

This clonotype has more than one count but fewer than ten. The V gene is TRBV21-1, the J gene TRBJ1-1; TRBD1, the table's D call, lacks a check against the DNA. TRBV21-1 corresponds to a pseudogene. This CDR3 is built from 14 residues. The CDR3 nucleotides read TGTGCCAGCAGCCCCCGGGACAGGGGCACTGAAGCTTTCTTT. Amino acid sequence: CASSPRDRGTEAFF.

This chain connects TRBV20-1 to TRBJ2-1, with TRBD2 identical over 8 bases. V was clipped by 0 bases and J by 10 bases; unmatched bases: 14. The CDR3 covers 16 residues. CDR1 and CDR2 from the germline V gene are DFQATT and SNEGSKA (reference sequence). In DNA, the CDR3 is TGCAGTGCTAGAGATCTAGGGGGACTAGGGTCAGGGGAGCAGTTCTTC. Encoded protein: CSARDLGGLGSGEQFF.

This chain connects TRBV7-2 to TRBJ2-6; D is undetermined. This CDR3 comprises 14 residues. The germline gives CDR1 SGHTA, CDR2 FQGNSA. With 5 bases removed from V and 2 bases from J, the gap between germline ends came to 7 bases. The CDR3 reads CASSPFPGANVLTF. In DNA form, the CDR3 reads TGTGCCAGCAGCCCCTTCCCTGGGGCCAACGTCCTGACTTTC.